This record covers a single TCR beta chain. It lacks a known antigen. No much larger clone is present one base from it, and per-base qualities are unavailable. The protocol used for the library was 5' RACE. TCRdb shows the sequencer as Illumina HiSeq 2500. A second PCR of roughly 7 to 12 cycles was performed with a sample-barcoded 5' primer and a J-beta primer mix. A unique molecular identifier was introduced onto each TCR beta cDNA molecule by a template-switch 5' adaptor carrying 12 random nucleotides. At least 2.5 million CDR3-containing paired-end reads were obtained from each sample. First-strand cDNA synthesis was performed from all RNA using the Mint cDNA synthesis kit, with priming by a TRBC-specific oligonucleotide. Following uracil-DNA glycosylase treatment, a first 18-cycle PCR with universal primers M1SS and BC2_uni_R was performed on all cDNA. From the authors' description of their analysis: Each sample was normalized by randomly selecting 1 million high-quality reads, each carrying a distinct molecular identifier. Instead of being binned into consensus sequences, reads with shared molecular identifiers were discarded. CDR3 identification, clonotype clustering and error correction used MiTCR with a Q25 quality threshold and the strictest error-elimination algorithm. A nonparametric unseen species model with Euler transformation was used to estimate a lower bound on total TCR beta diversity. The public reads were run again by TCRdb, first through fastp at Q25 and then through MiXCR, and only productive beta chains were kept. Merged by CDR3 protein, the rows form single entries marked with the most common genes and DNA. TCRdb, rather than the study authors, made the V and J calls. Counted in this sample were about 650,000 distinct CDR3 sequences; roughly 32% of them appeared once. The ten largest clones take up 15% of the sample.

This sample was included in a study of blood T cells in healthy people across ages (dated by TCRdb to the mid-2010s). Regarding the study in general: In model experiments, roughly one uniquely barcoded TCR beta cDNA molecule per two T cells was captured by template switching. Using deep sequencing normalized with unique cDNA molecular identifiers, the study measured how TCR beta repertoire diversity changes with age. Donors were grouped into four age groups: young (average about 15 years), middle-aged (over 35), aged (approximately 58) and long-lived (approximately 81). To avoid experimental bias, donors of different ages were spread randomly across the sequencing lanes. Two additional independent replicas of 1 million unique cDNA reads from the same blood draw were analyzed for two donors (one aged 18 to 30 and one aged 80 or older). Paper-wide results and their limitations: Estimates of total diversity based on one million sequenced T cells were considered lower bounds and underestimates. Observed TCR beta diversity correlated strongly with the percentage of naive T cells measured by flow cytometry. Because profiling used bulk unsorted PBMCs, naive and antigen-experienced compartments could not be compared conclusively. Observed TCR beta diversity per million T cells fell roughly linearly with age, and a significant reduction was already apparent by age roughly 40. Because donor CMV infection status was unknown, age-related changes in expanded clonotypes were potentially confounded. Compared with the aged group, the long-lived group had more naive CD4+ T cells, fewer expanded clones and increased TCR diversity, a pattern suggesting age selection.

V is cut by 2 bases and J by 3 bases, and the space between the germline ends is 7 bases. Measured from the cysteine to the phenylalanine, the CDR3 is 14 residues long. CDR3 DNA only is kept here, 42 bases in frame from base 1. Sequences SGHTA (CDR1) and FQGTGA (CDR2) are obtained from the germline V gene. Donors were a few dozen systemically healthy Caucasian individuals from Russia aged roughly 6 to 95 years. Around 9.8 milliliters of peripheral blood were collected from each donor into EDTA-treated Vacutainer tubes. Ficoll-Paque density-gradient centrifugation was used to isolate PBMCs, with at least 6 million per sample. Trizol reagent was used to extract total RNA from PBMCs, with at least 6 micrograms per sample. Naive CD45RAhigh/CD27high T cell percentages were measured by flow cytometry on a PBMC aliquot from every donor.

The specimen was blood. The chain uses TRBV7-3 and TRBJ2-2, with the D segment identity uncertain. The sequence derives from a woman older than 75 in good health. Donor details come from another sample of the same person, matched by shared clones. The CDR3 loop reads CASSLDGYTGELFF. The sequence in DNA is TGTGCCAGCAGCTTAGACGGGTACACCGGGGAGCTGTTTTTT. The CDR3, completed at both ends by the reference TRBV7-3 and TRBJ2-2 genes, gives the full variable domain GAGVSQTPSNKVTEKGKYVELRCDPISGHTALYWYRQSLGQGPEFLIYFQGTGAADDSGLPNDRFFAVRPEGSVSTLKIQRTERGDSAVYLCASSLDGYTGELFFGEGSRLTVL.